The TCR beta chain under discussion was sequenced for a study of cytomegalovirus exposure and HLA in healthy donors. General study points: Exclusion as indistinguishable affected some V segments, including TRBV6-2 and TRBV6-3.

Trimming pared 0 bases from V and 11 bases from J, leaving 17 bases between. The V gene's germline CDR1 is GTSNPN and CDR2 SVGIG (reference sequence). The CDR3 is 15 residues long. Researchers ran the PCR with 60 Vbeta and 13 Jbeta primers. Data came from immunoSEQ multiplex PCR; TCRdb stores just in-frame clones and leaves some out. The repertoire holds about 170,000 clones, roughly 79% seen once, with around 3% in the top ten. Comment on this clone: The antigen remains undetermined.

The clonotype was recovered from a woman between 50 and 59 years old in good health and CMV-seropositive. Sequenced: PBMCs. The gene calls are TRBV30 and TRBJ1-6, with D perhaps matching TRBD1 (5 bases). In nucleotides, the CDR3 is TGTGCCTGGAGTGTAAGGGTGGTGGCAGGGCCACCCCTCCACTTT. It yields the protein CAWSVRVVAGPPLHF. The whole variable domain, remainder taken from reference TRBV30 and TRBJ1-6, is SQTIHQWPATLVQPVGSPLSLECTVEGTSNPNLYWYRQAAGRGLQLLFYSVGIGQISSEVPQNLSASRPQDRQFILSSKKLLLSDSGFYLCAWSVRVVAGPPLHFGNGTRLTVT.